One T cell receptor beta chain is described in this entry. The antigen is undetermined. This sample is drawn from a study of CD8 T cells in Susac syndrome. Study-level points and caveats: The authors acknowledged that their TCR sequencing and HLA analysis involved a relatively small number of individuals.

It was with random hexamers that roughly 0.5 to 1 ug RNA was reverse transcribed. An immunoSEQ multiplex PCR amplified TCR beta CDR3 over 54 Vbeta and 13 Jbeta. TCRdb re-derived calls from the immunoSEQ multiplex PCR reads in MiXCR, one entry per CDR3 protein. The sample lists 150,000 to 200,000 distinct CDR3 sequences, roughly 94% occurring once. Sequencing of TCR beta covered CD8+ and CD4+ T cells obtained from blood. TEMRA cells were enriched by FACS, while CD8+ and CD4+ T cells were obtained through a negative isolation that was performed magnetically. V lost 8 bases and J lost 6, with 26 bases in between. CDR3 length: 16 amino acids.

The sample taken for sequencing was CD4+ T cells from PBMCs. V gene TRBV12-3 or TRBV12-4 combines with J gene TRBJ2-7; D ambiguous. This clonotype originated in a human donor in good health. The CDR3 DNA follows: TGTGCCAGCGGCTCCGCCTATCGACCATCAAAGGCCGAGCAGTACTTC. Translation gives CASGSAYRPSKAEQYF.